This TCR beta chain came from a study of vaccination and CD4 T cells after COVID-19. Study in general: Following dose two, a median approximately 74 days (range 14 to 241) passed before post-vaccine samples were taken. Cultures serving as controls received a peptide pool (CEFX or HIV-1 Nef) or no peptide.

The treatment denotes: approximately 10-day PBMC culture with coronavirus spike peptide pools or control peptides (ViraFEST assay). Culture of 2 million to 2.5 million PBMCs per well took place with 10 IU/ml IL-2 and around 10 ug/ml peptide pools. Cultured CD4+ T cell DNA underwent sequencing with the Oncomine TCR Beta short-read assay. One entry per CDR3 protein results from TCRdb running MiXCR on the PCR reads. This sample has about 20,000 distinct CDR3 sequences; roughly half occur once, and the top ten carry roughly 5%. Whole-study results and caveats: Spike mono-reactivity applied to 304 of 307 vaccine-specific clones detected in convalescent patients.

As regards this clonotype: Its target is not known.

This sequence was found in a human donor who had recovered from COVID-19. The sequenced sample was CD4+ T cells from blood, cultured in vitro, obtained before SARS-CoV-2 vaccination.

The CDR3, as DNA: TGCAGTACCGACTCCGGGCCCTATGGCTACACCTTC. Encoded protein: CSTDSGPYGYTF. V is TRBV20-1 and J is TRBJ1-2; D gene uncertain. V was shortened by 8 bases and J by 4 bases, with 14 bases between the two germline ends. The CDR3 is made up of 12 amino acids. Germline lookup yields CDR1 DFQATT and CDR2 SNEGSKA (reference sequence).